The T cell receptor (beta chain) described here comes from a study of blood T cells in healthy people across ages. This clonotype has a single count. Its target is unknown. Healthy Caucasian individuals from Russia aged about 6 to 90 were enrolled as donors. Researchers report isolating at least 6 million PBMCs per sample. The amount of total RNA extracted per sample was at least 5.5 micrograms. Using a J-beta primer mix together with a sample-barcoded 5' primer, a second PCR was run for roughly 7 to 11 cycles. Each CDR3 protein is one row after TCRdb ran MiXCR on the 5' RACE reads. The sample shows about 1 million distinct CDR3 sequences, approximately 26% of them seen only once. The study's findings and limits: Both higher diversity and more naive CD4+ cells marked long-lived donors when set against aged donors.

CDR1 is SGHTA, CDR2 FQGTGA, per germline. V was pared by 4 bases and J by 0 bases, with 13 bases between. The CDR3 runs 16 residues. These records were also assigned to another study, of T cells of mothers and their children.

The sample comprised blood. The V call is TRBV7-3, the J call TRBJ2-1; D may be TRBD2 (6 bases). This TCR was recovered from a girl aged 2 to 9 in good health. The CDR3, as DNA: TGTGCCAGCAGCTCCCGAGGAGGGGCCTCCTACAATGAGCAGTTCTTC. Translating gives CASSSRGGASYNEQFF.